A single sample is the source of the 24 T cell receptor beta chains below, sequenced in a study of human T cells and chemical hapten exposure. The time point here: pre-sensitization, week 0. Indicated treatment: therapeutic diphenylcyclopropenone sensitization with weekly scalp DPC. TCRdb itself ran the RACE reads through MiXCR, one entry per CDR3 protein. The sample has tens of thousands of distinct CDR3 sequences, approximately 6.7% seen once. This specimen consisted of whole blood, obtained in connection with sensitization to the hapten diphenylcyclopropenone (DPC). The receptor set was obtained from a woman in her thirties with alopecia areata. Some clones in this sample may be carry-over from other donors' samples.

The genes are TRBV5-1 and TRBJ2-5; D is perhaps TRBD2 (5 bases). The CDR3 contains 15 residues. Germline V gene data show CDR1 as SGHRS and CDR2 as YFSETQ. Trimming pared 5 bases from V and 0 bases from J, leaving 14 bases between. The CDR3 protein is CASRIRGGYQETQYF. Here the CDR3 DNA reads TGCGCCAGCAGAATCCGGGGTGGATACCAAGAGACCCAGTACTTC.

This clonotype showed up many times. CDR3 nucleotide sequence: TGTGCCAGCAGGGGGGGACCCTACGAGCAGTACTTC. It translates to CASRGGPYEQYF. This rearrangement joins TRBV2 to TRBJ2-7, with D perhaps matching TRBD2 (6 bases). V lost 6 bases, J lost 2 bases, and 8 bases lay in between. Germline V gene data show CDR1 as SNHLY and CDR2 as FYNNEI. The CDR3 has 12 residues.

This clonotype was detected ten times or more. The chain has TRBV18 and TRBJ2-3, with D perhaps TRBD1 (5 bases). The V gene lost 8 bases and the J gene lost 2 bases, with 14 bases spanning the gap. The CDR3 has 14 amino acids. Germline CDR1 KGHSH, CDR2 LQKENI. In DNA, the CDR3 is TGTGCCAGCGCCCGGCAGGGATACACAGATACGCAGTATTTT. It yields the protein CASARQGYTDTQYF.

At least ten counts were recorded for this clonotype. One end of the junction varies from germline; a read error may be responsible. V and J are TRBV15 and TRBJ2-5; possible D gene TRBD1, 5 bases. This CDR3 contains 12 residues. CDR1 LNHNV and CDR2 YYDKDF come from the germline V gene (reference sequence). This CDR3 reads CATSRDAGRPDF. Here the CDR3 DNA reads TGTGCCACCAGCAGAGATGCAGGGCGGCCGGACTTC.

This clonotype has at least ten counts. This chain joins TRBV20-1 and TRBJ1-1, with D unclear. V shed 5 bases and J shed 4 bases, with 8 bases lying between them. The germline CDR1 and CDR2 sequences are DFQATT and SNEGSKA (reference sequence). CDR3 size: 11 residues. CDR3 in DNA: TGCAGTGCTCCACGGAGCACTGAAGCTTTCTTT. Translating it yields CSAPRSTEAFF.

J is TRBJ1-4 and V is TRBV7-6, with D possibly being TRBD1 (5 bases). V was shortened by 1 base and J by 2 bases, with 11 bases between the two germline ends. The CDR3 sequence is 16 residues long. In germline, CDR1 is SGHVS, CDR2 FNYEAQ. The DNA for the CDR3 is TGTGCCAGCAGCTTAGTCGGGGGAGAGACTAATGAAAAACTGTTTTTT. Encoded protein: CASSLVGGETNEKLFF.

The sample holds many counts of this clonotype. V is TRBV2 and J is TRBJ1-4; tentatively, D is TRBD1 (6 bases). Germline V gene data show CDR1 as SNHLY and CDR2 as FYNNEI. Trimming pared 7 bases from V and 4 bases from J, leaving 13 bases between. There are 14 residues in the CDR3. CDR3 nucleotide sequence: TGTGCCAGCATGGAGGGGGGGCTTAATGAAAAACTGTTTTTT. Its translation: CASMEGGLNEKLFF.

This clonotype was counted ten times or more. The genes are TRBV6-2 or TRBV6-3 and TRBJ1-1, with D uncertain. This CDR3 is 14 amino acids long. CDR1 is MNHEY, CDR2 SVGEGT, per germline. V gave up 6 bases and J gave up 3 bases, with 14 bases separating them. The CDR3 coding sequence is TGTGCCAGCAGAATAGCGCAGACCCACACTGAAGCTTTCTTT. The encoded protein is CASRIAQTHTEAFF.

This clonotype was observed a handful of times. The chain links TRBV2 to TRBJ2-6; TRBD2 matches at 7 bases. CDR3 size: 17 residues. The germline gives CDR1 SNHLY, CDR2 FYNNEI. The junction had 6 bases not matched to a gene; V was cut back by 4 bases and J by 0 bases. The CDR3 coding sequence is TGTGCCAGCAGTGGGCTAGCGGCGAGCTCTGGGGCCAACGTCCTGACTTTC. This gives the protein CASSGLAASSGANVLTF. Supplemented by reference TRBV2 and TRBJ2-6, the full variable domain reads EPEVTQTPSHQVTQMGQEVILRCVPISNHLYFYWYRQILGQKVEFLVSFYNNEISEKSEIFDDQFSVERPDGSNFTLKIRSTKLEDSAMYFCASSGLAASSGANVLTFGAGSRLTVL.

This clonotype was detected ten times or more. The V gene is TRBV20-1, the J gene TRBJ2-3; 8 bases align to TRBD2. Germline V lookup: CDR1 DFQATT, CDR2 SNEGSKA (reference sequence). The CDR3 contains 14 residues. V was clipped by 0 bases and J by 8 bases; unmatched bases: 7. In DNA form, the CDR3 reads TGCAGTGCTAGAGATCGGGGGGGGCGCGGTACGCAGTATTTT. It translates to CSARDRGGRGTQYF.

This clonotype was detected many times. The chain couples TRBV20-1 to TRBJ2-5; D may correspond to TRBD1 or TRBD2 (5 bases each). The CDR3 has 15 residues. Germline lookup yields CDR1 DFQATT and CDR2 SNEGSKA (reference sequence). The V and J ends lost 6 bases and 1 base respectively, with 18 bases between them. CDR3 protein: CSAHSLTGGQETQYF. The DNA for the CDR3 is TGCAGTGCCCATTCACTTACAGGAGGCCAAGAGACCCAGTACTTC.

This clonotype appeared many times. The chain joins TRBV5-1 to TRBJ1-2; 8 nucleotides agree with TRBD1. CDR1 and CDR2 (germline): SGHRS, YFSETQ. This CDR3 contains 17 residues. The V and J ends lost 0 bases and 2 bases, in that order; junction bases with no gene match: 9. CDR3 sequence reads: CASSLEVGRGRNYGYTF. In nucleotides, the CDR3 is TGCGCCAGCAGCTTGGAAGTTGGCAGGGGGCGCAACTATGGCTACACCTTC.

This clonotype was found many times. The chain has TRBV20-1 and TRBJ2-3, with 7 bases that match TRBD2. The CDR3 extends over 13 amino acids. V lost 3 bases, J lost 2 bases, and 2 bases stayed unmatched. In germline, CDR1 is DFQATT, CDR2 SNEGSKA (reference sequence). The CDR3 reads CSARTSITDTQYF. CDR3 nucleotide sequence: TGCAGTGCTAGGACTAGCATCACAGATACGCAGTATTTT.

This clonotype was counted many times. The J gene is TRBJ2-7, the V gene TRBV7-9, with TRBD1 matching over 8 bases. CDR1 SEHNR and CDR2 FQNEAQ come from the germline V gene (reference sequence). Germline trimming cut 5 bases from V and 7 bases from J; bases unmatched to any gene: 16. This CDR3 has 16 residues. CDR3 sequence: CASSAGQGFPLGEQYF. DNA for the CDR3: TGTGCCAGCAGCGCCGGACAGGGATTCCCTCTCGGGGAGCAGTACTTC.

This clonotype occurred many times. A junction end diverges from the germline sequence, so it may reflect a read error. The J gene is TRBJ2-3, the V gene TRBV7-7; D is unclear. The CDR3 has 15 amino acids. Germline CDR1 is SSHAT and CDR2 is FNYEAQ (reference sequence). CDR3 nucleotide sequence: TGTGCTAGCAGCTTAGGAATAACAGGCACAGATACGCAGTATTTT. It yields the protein CASSLGITGTDTQYF.

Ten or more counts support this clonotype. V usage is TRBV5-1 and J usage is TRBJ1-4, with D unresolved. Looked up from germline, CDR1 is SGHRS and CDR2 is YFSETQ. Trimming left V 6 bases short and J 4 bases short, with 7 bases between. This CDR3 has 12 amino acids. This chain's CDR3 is CASTWDNEKLFF. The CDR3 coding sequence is TGCGCCAGCACGTGGGATAATGAAAAACTGTTTTTT.

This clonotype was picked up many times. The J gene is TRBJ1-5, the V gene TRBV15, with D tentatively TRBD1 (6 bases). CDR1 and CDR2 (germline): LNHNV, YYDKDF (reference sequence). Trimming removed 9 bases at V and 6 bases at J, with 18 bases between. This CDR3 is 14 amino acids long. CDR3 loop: CATSTRGLSQPQHF. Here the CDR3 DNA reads TGTGCCACATCTACCAGGGGTCTAAGTCAGCCCCAGCATTTT.

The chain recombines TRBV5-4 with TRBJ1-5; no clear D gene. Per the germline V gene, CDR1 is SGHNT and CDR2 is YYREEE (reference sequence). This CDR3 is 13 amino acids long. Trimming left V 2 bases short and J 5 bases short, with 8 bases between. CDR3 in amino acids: CASSLDFDQPQHF. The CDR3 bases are TGTGCCAGCAGCTTAGATTTTGATCAGCCCCAGCATTTT. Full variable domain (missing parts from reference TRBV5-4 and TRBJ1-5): ETGVTQSPTHLIKTRGQQVTLRCSSQSGHNTVSWYQQALGQGPQFIFQYYREEENGRGNFPPRFSGLQFPNYSSELNVNALELDDSALYLCASSLDFDQPQHFGDGTRLSIL.

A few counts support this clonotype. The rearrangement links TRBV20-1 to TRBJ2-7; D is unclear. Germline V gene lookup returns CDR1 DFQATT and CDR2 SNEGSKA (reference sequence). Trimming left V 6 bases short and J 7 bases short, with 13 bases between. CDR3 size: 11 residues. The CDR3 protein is CSASPTEEQYF. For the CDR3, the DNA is TGCAGTGCCAGCCCGACCGAGGAGCAGTACTTC.

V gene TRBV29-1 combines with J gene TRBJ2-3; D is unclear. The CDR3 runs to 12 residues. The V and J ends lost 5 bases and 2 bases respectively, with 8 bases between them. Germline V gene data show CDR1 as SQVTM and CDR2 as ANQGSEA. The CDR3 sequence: CSVTSYTDTQYF. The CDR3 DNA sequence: TGCAGCGTTACCTCTTACACAGATACGCAGTATTTT.

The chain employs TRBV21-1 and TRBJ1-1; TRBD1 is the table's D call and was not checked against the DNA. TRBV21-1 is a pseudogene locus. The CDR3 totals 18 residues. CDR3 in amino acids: CASSTQKRRTELNTEAFF. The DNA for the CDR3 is TGTGCCAGCAGCACACAAAAAAGGAGGACAGAACTGAACACTGAAGCTTTCTTT.

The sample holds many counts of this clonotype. The CDR3 region is CASSQGKGLEKLFF. The DNA of the CDR3 is TGTGCCAGCAGCCAAGGGAAAGGGTTGGAAAAACTGTTTTTT. The rearrangement uses TRBV3-1 and TRBJ1-4; D gene unclear. The ends were cut back, 1 base at V and 8 bases at J, with 11 bases in the middle. The germline CDR1 and CDR2 sequences are LGHDT and YNNKEL (reference sequence). The CDR3 length is 14 residues.

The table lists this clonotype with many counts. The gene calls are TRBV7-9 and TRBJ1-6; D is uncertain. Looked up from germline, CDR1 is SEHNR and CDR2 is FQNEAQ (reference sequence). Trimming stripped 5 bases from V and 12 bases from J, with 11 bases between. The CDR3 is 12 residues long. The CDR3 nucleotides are TGTGCCAGCAGCCATCGTTGGGGACCCCTCCACTTT. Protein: CASSHRWGPLHF.

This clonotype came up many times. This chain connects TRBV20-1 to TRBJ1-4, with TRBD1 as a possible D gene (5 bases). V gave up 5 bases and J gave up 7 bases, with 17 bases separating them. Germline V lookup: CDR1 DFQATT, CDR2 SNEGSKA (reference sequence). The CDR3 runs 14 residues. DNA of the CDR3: TGCAGTGCTCCCCTTTGGGGCGCGAGTGAAAAACTGTTTTTT. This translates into CSAPLWGASEKLFF.